This entry lists 7 T cell receptor beta chains sequenced from one sample in a study of OX40 agonist ivuxolimab in advanced cancers. Sequencing was performed with immunoSEQ multiplex PCR; in TCRdb, only in-frame clones are kept and a portion is missing. This table holds around 15,000 clones, about four fifths found once. This sample comprised CD4+ or CD8+ T cells sorted from blood, obtained in a trial of the OX40 agonist ivuxolimab. These receptors were collected from an adult with an advanced solid tumor such as melanoma, head and neck, liver or kidney cancer.

The V call is TRBV19, the J call TRBJ2-1; 9 bases align to TRBD2. The CDR3 loop spans 15 amino acids. The germline gives CDR1 LNHDA, CDR2 SQIVND (reference sequence). V lost 6 bases to trimming and J lost 0 bases; unmatched junction nucleotides: 3. The CDR3 bases are TGTGCCAGTAGGCATAGCGGGAGCTCCTACAATGAGCAGTTCTTC. Translated: CASRHSGSSYNEQFF.

V gene TRBV5-6 combines with J gene TRBJ2-7; D uncertain. This CDR3 spans 11 amino acids. CDR1 is SGHDT and CDR2 is YYEEEE in the germline V gene. Trimming stripped 0 bases from V and 4 bases from J, with 2 bases between. Written as DNA, the CDR3 is TGTGCCAGCAGCTTGGATTACGAGCAGTACTTC. This codes for CASSLDYEQYF.

The chain couples TRBV4-1 to TRBJ2-7, with a weak D call TRBD1 (5 bases). Trimming shortened V by 1 base and J by 2 bases, and 15 bases separated the two germline ends. Germline assignment: CDR1 MGHRA and CDR2 YSYEKL. CDR3 length: 16 amino acids. CDR3 protein: CASSQVMGLGAYEQYF. The CDR3 DNA follows: TGCGCCAGCAGCCAAGTTATGGGGCTAGGGGCCTACGAGCAGTACTTC.

The gene calls are TRBV7-2 and TRBJ1-2; D remains ambiguous. This CDR3 has 10 amino acids. V lost 3 bases, J lost 5 bases, and 1 base lay in between. Germline V gene sequence: CDR1 SGHTA, CDR2 FQGNSA. The chain's CDR3 is CASSFYGYTF. The CDR3 region has the DNA TGTGCCAGCAGCTTTTATGGCTACACCTTC.

The gene calls are TRBV19 and TRBJ2-2; 7 bases fit TRBD1. The germline CDR1 and CDR2 sequences are LNHDA and SQIVND (reference sequence). Germline trimming cut 3 bases from V and 4 bases from J; bases unmatched to any gene: 2. This CDR3 comprises 14 residues. The CDR3 sequence: CASSITGVTGELFF. In DNA form, the CDR3 reads TGTGCCAGTAGTATTACAGGGGTCACCGGGGAGCTGTTTTTT.

A few counts support this clone. This chain uses TRBV30 with TRBJ1-1; D is possibly TRBD1 (5 bases). V was clipped by 2 bases and J by 6 bases, with 7 bases between them. This CDR3 is 11 amino acids long. Germline-derived CDR1 and CDR2 are GTSNPN and SVGIG (reference sequence). CDR3 sequence (DNA): TGTGCCTGGAGTCGGGGGTCTGAAGCTTTCTTT. It translates to CAWSRGSEAFF.

The chain is built from TRBV10-3 and TRBJ1-4; perhaps TRBD1 as D (5 bases). V dropped 0 bases and J dropped 5 bases, with 10 bases sitting between them. This CDR3 spans 15 amino acids. The germline CDR1 and CDR2 sequences are ENHRY and SYGVKD. CDR3 in DNA: TGTGCCATCAGTGAGTCGGGGGGGAGGAATGAAAAACTGTTTTTT. Its protein is CAISESGGRNEKLFF.